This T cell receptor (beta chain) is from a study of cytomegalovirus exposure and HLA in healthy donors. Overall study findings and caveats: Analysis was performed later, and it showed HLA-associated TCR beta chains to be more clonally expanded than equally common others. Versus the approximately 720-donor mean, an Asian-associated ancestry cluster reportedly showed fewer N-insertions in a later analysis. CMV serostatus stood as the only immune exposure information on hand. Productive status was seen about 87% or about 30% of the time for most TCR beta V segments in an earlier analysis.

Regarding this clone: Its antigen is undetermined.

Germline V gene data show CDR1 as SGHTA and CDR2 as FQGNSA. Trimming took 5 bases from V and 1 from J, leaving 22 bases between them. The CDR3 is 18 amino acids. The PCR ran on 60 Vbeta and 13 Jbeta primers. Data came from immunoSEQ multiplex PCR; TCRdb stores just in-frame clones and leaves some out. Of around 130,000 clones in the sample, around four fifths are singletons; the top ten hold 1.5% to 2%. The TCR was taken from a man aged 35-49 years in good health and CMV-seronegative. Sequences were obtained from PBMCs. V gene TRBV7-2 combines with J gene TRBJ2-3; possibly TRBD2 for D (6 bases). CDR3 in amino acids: CASSQRGPGTLRTDTQYF. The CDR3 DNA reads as TGTGCCAGCAGCCAACGAGGTCCCGGGACTTTACGCACAGATACGCAGTATTTT.